Each of the 11 T cell receptor beta chains below was sequenced from the same sample in a study of T cells in Graves' hyperthyroidism and ophthalmopathy. Amplification yielded TCR beta CDR3 regions, with RNA transcripts as the source. TCR CDR3 regions were first amplified by RT-PCR with HTBI primers. Using its own MiXCR run on the multiplex PCR reads, TCRdb lists one record per CDR3 protein. The sample has about 130,000 distinct CDR3 sequences; approximately 20% are singletons. What was sequenced was blood. The receptors here all came from a woman aged 45-59 years with Graves' hyperthyroidism that later progressed to Graves' ophthalmopathy.

A few counts support this clonotype. The chain carries TRBV19 and TRBJ1-5, with 8 bases that match TRBD1. In germline, CDR1 is LNHDA, CDR2 SQIVND (reference sequence). J lost 2 bases, V lost 8 bases, and 8 bases had no gene match. The CDR3 has 15 residues. In DNA, the CDR3 is TGTGCCAGTTCCAGGGGGCGCGGGGGCAATCAGCCCCAGCATTTT. This gives the protein CASSRGRGGNQPQHF.

V usage is TRBV6-1 and J usage is TRBJ2-2; D tentatively fits TRBD1 or TRBD2 (5 bases each). Germline V gene data show CDR1 as MNHNS and CDR2 as SASEGT. The V end lost 6 bases, the J end lost 5 bases, and 16 bases lay between the germline ends. The CDR3 contains 15 residues. CDR3 bases: TGTGCCAGCAGACCGCCGGGACCTTTGACCGGGGAGCTGTTTTTT. Translating gives CASRPPGPLTGELFF.

This clonotype showed up just a few times. At one of its ends the junction is not consistent with the germline gene, which may arise from a read error. The chain recombines TRBV30 with TRBJ1-2; 7 nucleotides align to TRBD1. CDR1 and CDR2 (germline): GTSNPN, SVGIG (reference sequence). The CDR3 consists of 11 residues. The CDR3 coding sequence is TGTGCATGGACAGGAAACTATGGCTACACCTTC. This codes for CAWTGNYGYTF. Filled out from reference TRBV30 and TRBJ1-2, the complete variable domain reads SQTIHQWPATLVQPVGSPLSLECTVEGTSNPNLYWYRQAAGRGLQLLFYSVGIGQISSEVPQNLSASRPQDRQFILSSKKLLLSDSGFYLCAWTGNYGYTFGSGTRLTVV.

The chain is built from TRBV18 and TRBJ2-1, with a tentative D call TRBD1 (5 bases). Germline CDR1 is KGHSH and CDR2 is LQKENI. The CDR3 loop spans 14 amino acids. Trimming took 3 bases from V and 7 from J, leaving 13 bases between them. The CDR3, as DNA: TGTGCCAGCTCACCCGGCAGGGAACGGAATGAGCAGTTCTTC. Translated: CASSPGRERNEQFF.

In its sample, this clonotype was seen many times. The CDR3 loop reads CASSLDLAGKDTQYF. CDR3 nucleotide sequence: TGTGCCAGCAGCTTAGATTTAGCGGGAAAAGATACGCAGTATTTT. This chain connects TRBV11-2 to TRBJ2-3, with TRBD2 identical over 8 bases. V shed 0 bases, J shed 5 bases, and the junction held 4 bases outside the gene matches. CDR1 SGHAT and CDR2 FQNNGV come from the germline V gene. The CDR3 has 15 residues.

This clonotype was detected a few times. The J gene is TRBJ2-2, the V gene TRBV7-2; 8 nucleotides match TRBD2. CDR1 and CDR2 (germline): SGHTA, FQGNSA. V trimming: 5 bases; J trimming: 6 bases; junction bases outside the gene matches: 5. The CDR3 extends over 14 amino acids. The CDR3 here is CASSLQAGAGELFF. As DNA, the CDR3 is TGTGCCAGCAGCCTCCAAGCGGGAGCCGGGGAGCTGTTTTTT.

This clonotype was counted at least ten times. The rearrangement joins TRBV5-6 to TRBJ2-7, with 7 bases fitting TRBD1. V trimming: 5 bases; J trimming: 2 bases; junction bases outside the gene matches: 4. The CDR3 length is 13 residues. Germline CDR1 reads SGHDT; CDR2 reads YYEEEE. CDR3 sequence: CASSSGTAYEQYF. For the CDR3, the DNA is TGTGCCAGCAGTTCCGGGACAGCCTACGAGCAGTACTTC.

This chain joins TRBV18 and TRBJ2-1, with D possibly matching TRBD1 (5 bases). Trimming pared 1 base from V and 7 bases from J, leaving 17 bases between. Germline V gives CDR1 KGHSH, CDR2 LQKENI. CDR3 size: 16 residues. CDR3 nucleotide sequence: TGTGCCAGCTCACCACTGGGAAAAGGGGCAGGGAATGAGCAGTTCTTC. The encoded protein is CASSPLGKGAGNEQFF.

In this sample, this clonotype turned up many times. The V and J genes are TRBV5-1 and TRBJ1-1; maybe TRBD1 (6 bases). The germline gives CDR1 SGHRS, CDR2 YFSETQ. This CDR3 has 13 amino acids. Trimming pared 4 bases from V and 3 bases from J, leaving 10 bases between. This CDR3 reads CASSGQSYTEAFF. CDR3 coding DNA: TGCGCCAGCAGCGGACAGTCGTACACTGAAGCTTTCTTT.

This clonotype was detected ten times or more. The V call is TRBV27, the J call TRBJ1-5; D not resolved. Per germline, CDR1 MNHEY and CDR2 SMNVEV (reference sequence). The CDR3 runs to 13 residues. V lost 0 bases, J lost 11 bases, and 11 bases lay in between. The CDR3 bases are TGTGCCAGCAGTTTATCGATTTTCGGGACCCAGCATTTT. It yields the protein CASSLSIFGTQHF.

The sample holds many counts of this clonotype. DNA for the CDR3: TGTGCCAGCGGCCGGCCGAGGGCCAGGGTCGATACTGAAGCTTTCTTT. Translated: CASGRPRARVDTEAFF. The chain couples TRBV19 to TRBJ1-1; weak D call: TRBD1 (5 bases). The V end was cut by 9 bases, the J end by 5 bases, with 25 bases between. The CDR3 runs 16 residues. The V gene's germline CDR1 is LNHDA and CDR2 SQIVND (reference sequence).